This T cell receptor beta chain was identified in a study of monozygotic twins with inflammatory bowel disease. As regards this clonotype: Its antigen is undetermined.

Study findings and constraints: Especially with disease activity, IBD patients had fewer clonotypes in common with others than healthy twins did. Distinction of different T cell subtypes was not possible.

For each CDR3 protein, TCRdb gives one entry from its re-call of the 5' RACE reads, without DNA. This listing includes about 160,000 distinct CDR3 sequences. Germline lookup yields CDR1 MNHEY and CDR2 SVGEGT. The CDR3 is made up of 14 amino acids. The V gene is TRBV6-2 or TRBV6-3, the J gene TRBJ1-1; TCRdb designates TRBD1, a call that cannot be tested without DNA. This clonotype was obtained from a human donor with ulcerative colitis or Crohn's disease, or a healthy co-twin of an affected twin (not recorded which). Material: blood. The CDR3 sequence is CASSYRGRDTEAFF.